What follows describes a single T cell receptor (beta chain). Its antigen is currently not known. Per-base qualities were not stored, and no clone one base away is much larger. The data belong to a study of blood T cells in healthy people across ages (dated by TCRdb to the mid-2010s). Context from the whole study: Template switching captured roughly one uniquely barcoded TCR beta cDNA molecule per two T cells in model experiments. To avoid experimental bias, donors of different ages were randomly spread across the sequencing lanes. Using deep sequencing normalized with unique cDNA molecular identifiers, the study measured how TCR beta repertoire diversity changes with age. Donors were grouped into four age groups: young (average roughly 15 years), middle-aged (about 38), aged (around 60) and long-lived (around 80). Two additional independent replicas of 1 million unique cDNA reads from the same blood draw were analyzed for two donors (one aged 18 to 30 and one aged 80 or older). General findings and caveats noted by the study authors: Observed TCR beta diversity per million T cells fell roughly linearly with age, and a significant reduction was already apparent by age around 36. Compared with the aged group, the long-lived group had more naive CD4+ T cells, fewer expanded clones and increased TCR diversity, a pattern suggesting age selection. Bulk unsorted PBMC profiling prevented conclusive comparison of naive and antigen-experienced compartments. There was a strong correlation between observed TCR beta diversity and the percentage of naive T cells measured by flow cytometry. Estimates of total diversity based on one million sequenced T cells were considered lower bounds and underestimates. Donor CMV infection status was unknown, potentially confounding age-related changes in expanded clonotypes.

Receptors were amplified or captured by 5' RACE. The instrument given in TCRdb is Illumina HiSeq 2500. A second PCR of about 7 to 12 cycles was run with a J-beta primer mix and a sample-barcoded 5' primer. Each TCR beta cDNA molecule received a unique molecular identifier from a template-switch 5' adaptor carrying 12 random nucleotides. Each sample yielded at least 3 million CDR3-containing paired-end reads. All of the RNA was converted into first-strand cDNA using the Mint cDNA synthesis kit, with a TRBC-specific oligonucleotide serving as the primer. Following uracil-DNA glycosylase treatment, a first 18-cycle PCR with universal primers M1SS and BC2_uni_R was performed on all cDNA. Per the authors' processing: Each sample was normalized by randomly selecting 1 million high-quality reads, each carrying a distinct molecular identifier. Reads with shared molecular identifiers were discarded instead of being binned into consensus sequences. MiTCR, with a Q25 quality threshold and the strictest error-elimination algorithm, was used for CDR3 identification, clonotype clustering and error correction. Lower-bound total TCR beta diversity was estimated with a nonparametric unseen species model using Euler transformation. TCRdb trimmed the raw reads at Q25, called clones with MiXCR and kept productive beta chains. Rows are unified per CDR3 protein, each entry keeping the most common DNA and genes. TCRdb, not the original authors, processed these V and J calls. Present in this sample are 1.5 million to 2 million distinct CDR3 sequences, just under 50% of which were seen just once. Less than 2.5% of the sample lies in the top ten.

Counted from cysteine to phenylalanine, this CDR3 has 17 amino acids. The entry retains the CDR3 DNA only, 51 bases that are in frame from base 1. The germline V gene provides CDR1 SGHRS and CDR2 YFSETQ. V is cut by 4 bases and J by 0 bases, and the space between the germline ends is 14 bases. Systemically healthy Caucasian individuals from Russia, some 38 in total and aged about 6 to 100 years, were included as donors. Each donor gave ten milliliters of peripheral blood, collected into EDTA-treated Vacutainer tubes. Ficoll-Paque density-gradient centrifugation was used to isolate PBMCs, with at least 6.5 million obtained per sample. Trizol reagent was used to extract total RNA from PBMCs, with at least 6 micrograms per sample. For every donor, flow cytometry on a PBMC aliquot measured the percentage of naive CD45RAhigh/CD27high T cells.

The rearrangement combines TRBV5-1 with TRBJ2-6, and TRBD1 may be the D gene, going by 6 matching bases. This TCR derives from a woman between 35 and 50 years old in good health. Sample: blood. The DNA sequence reads TGCGCCAGCAGCCATGGGACACCCTTCTCTGGGGCCAACGTCCTGACTTTC. Its protein product is CASSHGTPFSGANVLTF.